This TCR beta chain was sequenced during a study of blood T cells in healthy people across ages. The use of a sample-barcoded 5' primer and a J-beta primer mix characterized a second PCR of roughly 7 to 11 cycles. One entry per CDR3 protein results from TCRdb running MiXCR on the 5' RACE reads. Found here are about 1.6 million distinct CDR3 sequences, almost 35% of them singletons; the top ten hold 11%. V was trimmed by 4 bases and J by 14 bases, leaving 19 bases between them. The CDR3 consists of 12 residues. Germline V gene data show CDR1 as SQVTM and CDR2 as ANQGSEA. This clonotype was recorded only once.

The J gene is TRBJ2-3, the V gene TRBV29-1, with D unresolved. This clonotype originated in a woman in her 30s in good health. The sample consisted of blood. DNA of the CDR3: TGCAGCGTTGTAAATCGTCACCAATACGGGTATTTT. Amino acid sequence: CSVVNRHQYGYF.